The 13 T cell receptor beta chains below all came from one sample that was sequenced in a study of immune heterogeneity within non-small cell lung tumors. Template material for each sample was 550 to 650 ng of bulk tumor genomic DNA. Collection of several biopsies per primary tumor, spaced far apart, took place during surgery. Curative operations were performed on patients who had untreated, newly diagnosed non-small cell lung cancer. Multiplex PCR relied on 32 V and 13 J primers to amplify TCR beta CDR3. TCRdb reanalysed the multiplex PCR reads using MiXCR and keeps one entry per CDR3 protein. The table shows roughly 14,000 distinct CDR3 sequences, with about 30% occurring only once. Sequencing used lung tumor tissue. Receptors were obtained from a man aged 40-49 years with non-small cell lung cancer.

This clonotype ranks as medium-sized (0.01 to 0.1%). The chain joins TRBV12-3 or TRBV12-4 to TRBJ1-4; D not certain. Between the trimmed V and J ends, which lost 3 bases and 4 bases, there was a span of 0 bases. This CDR3 contains 11 residues. The CDR3 bases are TGTGCCAGCAGTTTTAATGAAAAACTGTTTTTT. Its protein is CASSFNEKLFF.

For this clonotype: A much more abundant neighbour one base away suggests this may be a read error. The chain carries TRBV12-3 or TRBV12-4 and TRBJ2-2, with D maybe TRBD2 (5 bases). The CDR3 totals 14 residues. DNA for the CDR3: TGTGCCAGCAGTTTAGCTAGCTACACCGGGGATCTGTTTTTT. This codes for CASSLASYTGDLFF.

This clonotype has ten or more counts. The chain uses TRBV12-3 or TRBV12-4 and TRBJ2-2, with D perhaps matching TRBD1 or TRBD2 (6 bases each). V lost 5 bases and J lost 5, with 12 bases in between. The CDR3 length is 14 residues. CDR3 loop: CASSTTGRTGELFF. DNA for the CDR3: TGTGCCAGCAGTACTACAGGGAGGACCGGGGAGCTGTTTTTT.

This clonotype was picked up many times. This chain links TRBV7-8 with TRBJ1-1; D remains ambiguous. Trimming cost V 1 base and J 6 bases, with 9 bases left between them. CDR1 SGHVS and CDR2 FQNEAQ come from the germline V gene. CDR3 size: 13 residues. CDR3 nucleotide sequence: TGTGCCAGCAGCTTAGTGGCACGGGCTGAAGCTTTCTTT. This sequence encodes CASSLVARAEAFF.

As to this clonotype: With a much larger clone just one base away, this may be a read error. The V and J genes are TRBV7-8 and TRBJ2-7, with unresolved D. Germline V CDR1 and CDR2: SGHVS, FQNEAQ. This CDR3 has 12 residues. CDR3 DNA: TGTGCCAGGAGCTTAGGAGCATCCGAGCAGTACTTC. It is translated as CARSLGASEQYF.

Many counts were recorded for this clonotype. The chain uses TRBV7-2 and TRBJ2-1; D unclear. The germline V gene has CDR1 SGHTA and CDR2 FQGNSA. This CDR3 spans 15 amino acids. With 1 base removed from V and 3 bases from J, the gap between germline ends came to 10 bases. CDR3 in DNA: TGTGCCAGCAGCTTAGACAGAAACAGCTACAATGAGCAGTTCTTC. Its protein product is CASSLDRNSYNEQFF.

As regards this clonotype: A read error may account for a junction end that differs from germline. The V call is TRBV2, the J call TRBJ1-1, with D possibly matching TRBD1 (6 bases). The CDR3 contains 14 residues. CDR1 is SNHLY, CDR2 FYNNEI, per germline. The CDR3 DNA is TGTGCCAGCAATTACCAGGGGCGGGACACTAAAGCTTTCTTT. This translates into CASNYQGRDTKAFF. Full variable domain (rest looked up from reference TRBV2 and TRBJ1-1): EPEVTQTPSHQVTQMGQEVILRCVPISNHLYFYWYRQILGQKVEFLVSFYNNEISEKSEIFDDQFSVERPDGSNFTLKIRSTKLEDSAMYFCASNYQGRDTKAFFGQGTRLTVV.

The chain carries TRBV27 and TRBJ1-1; maybe TRBD1 (5 bases). The ends were cut back, 6 bases at V and 0 bases at J, with 8 bases in the middle. CDR1 MNHEY and CDR2 SMNVEV come from the germline V gene (reference sequence). CDR3 size: 13 residues. The CDR3 loop reads CASSGQVNTEAFF. The CDR3 DNA reads as TGTGCCAGCAGCGGACAAGTGAACACTGAAGCTTTCTTT.

Details on this clonotype: This clone may be a read error of a much larger clone one base away. V usage is TRBV12-3 or TRBV12-4 and J usage is TRBJ1-5, with 9 bases identical to TRBD1. V dropped 5 bases and J dropped 6; count of bases not matched to a gene: 8. The CDR3 spans 15 residues. CDR3 DNA: TGTGCCAGCAGTCCAACAGGGGGCGGGGCTCAGCCCCAGCATTTT. It encodes CASSPTGGGAQPQHF.

Comment on this clonotype: This may be a read error: a much more frequent sequence differs by one nucleotide. The chain has TRBV20-1 and TRBJ1-5; unclear D gene. Germline V gene data show CDR1 as DFQATT and CDR2 as SNEGSKA (reference sequence). This CDR3 has 12 residues. Between the trimmed V and J ends, which lost 7 bases and 6 bases, there was a span of 13 bases. This chain's CDR3 is CSVGRSGQPQHF. DNA of the CDR3: TGCAGTGTGGGCCGAAGTGGTCAGCCCCAGCATTTT.

By its share, this clonotype is medium-sized. This chain uses TRBV27 with TRBJ2-7; 9 bases are shared with TRBD2. Germline trimming cut 7 bases from V and 11 bases from J; bases unmatched to any gene: 12. The CDR3 sequence is 13 residues long. The germline V gene encodes CDR1 MNHEY and CDR2 SMNVEV (reference sequence). The chain's CDR3 is CASTVAGVGSKYF. The CDR3 DNA sequence: TGTGCCAGCACCGTAGCGGGGGTCGGGTCGAAGTACTTC.

This clonotype was detected a few times. The chain links TRBV11-1 to TRBJ2-2; 8 positions agree with TRBD2. CDR3 length equals 17 residues. J lost 4 bases, V lost 2 bases, and 9 bases had no gene match. From germline, CDR1 is SGHAT and CDR2 FQDESV (reference sequence). CDR3 protein: CASSLMSGLAATGELFF. The CDR3 DNA follows: TGTGCCAGCAGCTTAATGTCCGGACTAGCAGCCACCGGGGAGCTGTTTTTT.

With regard to this clonotype: A much larger clone sits a single nucleotide away, making a read error possible. J is TRBJ1-5 and V is TRBV7-2, with unresolved D. Between the trimmed V and J ends, which lost 3 bases and 6 bases, there was a span of 9 bases. The CDR3 consists of 13 residues. Germline assignment: CDR1 SGHTA and CDR2 FQGNSA. CDR3 residues: CASSFSGVQPQHF. The CDR3 DNA reads as TGTGCCAGCAGCTTCTCCGGTGTTCAGCCCCAGCATTTT.